Here is one TCR beta chain with its context. This entry comes from a study of control samples from healthy donors and cancer patients. The J segment lost 1 base and the V segment lost 4 bases, leaving 5 bases of the junction unmatched. Germline-derived CDR1 and CDR2 are SGHDT and YYEEEE. The CDR3 runs to 15 residues. Sequencing used immunoSEQ multiplex PCR; TCRdb keeps in-frame clones, though not all of them. The sample lists about 140,000 clones, 85% to 95% occurring once. This TCR was sampled from a man between 40 and 49 years old in good health. The sample taken for sequencing was blood. This chain joins TRBV5-6 and TRBJ1-1; 9 bases are a match to TRBD1. CDR3 sequence: CASSGGTGRNTEAFF. CDR3 bases: TGTGCCAGCAGCGGGGGGACAGGGAGGAACACTGAAGCTTTCTTT.